This entry lists 17 T cell receptor beta chains sequenced from one sample in a study of blood T cells in healthy people across ages. A second PCR of 7 to 11 cycles used a sample-barcoded 5' primer and a J-beta primer mix. From the 5' RACE reads, TCRdb called clonotypes with MiXCR, one entry per CDR3 protein. The sample records roughly 800,000 distinct CDR3 sequences, 58% being singletons. Sequencing was done on a sample of blood. These receptors originate from a man under 40 in good health.

This clonotype was found a few times. V and J are TRBV29-1 and TRBJ1-2; TRBD1 matches at 8 bases. This CDR3 comprises 12 residues. Trimming removed 7 bases from V and 3 bases from J; junction bases left unmatched: 4. Germline lookup yields CDR1 SQVTM and CDR2 ANQGSEA. The CDR3 DNA sequence: TGCAGCGCCGGACAGGGCGACTATGGCTACACCTTC. Protein product: CSAGQGDYGYTF.

This clonotype has a handful of counts. The rearrangement links TRBV11-1 to TRBJ2-1, with D perhaps matching TRBD1 or TRBD2 (5 bases each). Trimming took 1 base from V and 10 from J, leaving 11 bases between them. The CDR3 consists of 13 residues. Germline assignment: CDR1 SGHAT and CDR2 FQDESV (reference sequence). The CDR3 nucleotides are TGTGCCAGCAGCTTAGGGGGGAAGCAGGAGCAGTTCTTC. Its protein is CASSLGGKQEQFF.

The chain combines TRBV27 with TRBJ1-5, with 9 bases fitting TRBD1. The V gene's germline CDR1 is MNHEY and CDR2 SMNVEV (reference sequence). The CDR3 length is 18 residues. V lost 4 bases, J lost 4 bases, and 14 bases stayed unmatched. The CDR3 DNA is TGTGCCAGCAGTTCCGGACAGGGGAAGGGACGAGGTAATCAGCCCCAGCATTTT. As protein: CASSSGQGKGRGNQPQHF.

V gene TRBV6-2 or TRBV6-3 combines with J gene TRBJ2-5; 10 nucleotides align to TRBD2. The J call may be wrong; the DNA end is better matched by TRBJ2-4. This CDR3 has 14 amino acids. CDR1 MNHEY and CDR2 SVGEGT come from the germline V gene. For the CDR3, the DNA is TGTGCCAGCAGTACCGGGACTAGCGTGCACATTCAGTACTTC. It codes for CASSTGTSVHIQYF.

This clonotype was recorded a few times. The genes are TRBV5-1 and TRBJ2-2, with a weak D call TRBD1 (6 bases). The ends were cut back, 2 bases at V and 5 bases at J, with 16 bases in the middle. This CDR3 is built from 16 residues. CDR1 and CDR2 from the germline V gene are SGHRS and YFSETQ. The CDR3 here is CASSLLQGSSTGELFF. The CDR3, as DNA: TGCGCCAGCAGCTTACTACAGGGTTCAAGTACCGGGGAGCTGTTTTTT.

This clonotype was observed a handful of times. This sequence joins TRBV6-5 and TRBJ2-1; D perhaps matches TRBD1 (5 bases). The CDR3 is made up of 14 amino acids. CDR1 and CDR2 (germline): MNHEY, SVGAGI. V was cut by 2 bases and J by 4 bases, with 9 bases left in between. The CDR3 loop reads CASSYGPGYNEQFF. As DNA, the CDR3 is TGTGCCAGCAGTTACGGCCCAGGGTACAATGAGCAGTTCTTC.

The chain's CDR3 is CASSLRQGYEAFF. CDR3 coding DNA: TGTGCCAGCAGCTTACGTCAGGGATATGAAGCTTTCTTT. The rearrangement joins TRBV11-3 to TRBJ1-1; a weak D match, TRBD1 (5 bases). The CDR3 runs 13 residues. The V gene's germline CDR1 is SGHNT and CDR2 YENEEA. V was trimmed by 2 bases and J by 7 bases, leaving 11 bases between them.

The rearrangement uses TRBV20-1 and TRBJ2-3, with TRBD1 as a possible D gene (6 bases). V was pared by 3 bases and J by 3 bases, with 13 bases between. CDR1 and CDR2 (germline): DFQATT, SNEGSKA (reference sequence). The CDR3 loop spans 14 amino acids. In DNA form, the CDR3 reads TGCAGTGCTAGTAGGGCAGGGGCTACAGATACGCAGTATTTT. This encodes CSASRAGATDTQYF.

This sequence joins TRBV12-3 or TRBV12-4 and TRBJ2-1; D is unresolved. Trimming removed 2 bases at V and 3 bases at J, with 8 bases between. The CDR3 totals 14 residues. As DNA, the CDR3 is TGTGCCAGCAGTTTAATTAACAGCTACAATGAGCAGTTCTTC. Protein product: CASSLINSYNEQFF.

The chain is built from TRBV5-5 and TRBJ1-4; a possible D gene is TRBD1 (5 bases). Per the germline V gene, CDR1 is SGHKS and CDR2 is YYEKEE (reference sequence). V was cut by 4 bases and J by 0 bases, with 7 bases left in between. CDR3 length: 14 amino acids. The CDR3 DNA reads as TGTGCCAGCAGCCAGACAGCAACTAATGAAAAACTGTTTTTT. This gives the protein CASSQTATNEKLFF. Based on the CDR3 plus reference TRBV5-5 and TRBJ1-4, the full variable domain is DAGVTQSPTHLIKTRGQQVTLRCSPISGHKSVSWYQQVLGQGPQFIFQYYEKEERGRGNFPDRFSARQFPNYSSELNVNALLLGDSALYLCASSQTATNEKLFFGSGTQLSVL.

DNA for the CDR3: TGTGCCATCAGTGTACGTCGGGACGTGAACACTGAAGCTTTCTTT. This translates into CAISVRRDVNTEAFF. This rearrangement joins TRBV10-3 to TRBJ1-1, with D perhaps matching TRBD1 (5 bases). Trimming cost V 4 bases and J 0 bases, with 12 bases left between them. The length of the CDR3 is 15 residues. Germline V gene data show CDR1 as ENHRY and CDR2 as SYGVKD.

This sequence joins TRBV4-3 and TRBJ2-4; D might be TRBD1 or TRBD2, each matching 5 bases. The DNA end is a closer match to TRBJ2-5, so the J assignment may be wrong. Germline CDR1 and CDR2: LGHNA and YSLEER. The CDR3 length is 17 residues. CDR3 DNA: TGCGCCAGCAGCCAAGAGAGGGGCAGTGGAAGGGAGGAGACCCAGTACTTC. This encodes CASSQERGSGREETQYF.

This chain joins TRBV10-3 and TRBJ2-7; the match to TRBD2 covers 11 bases. Germline CDR1 ENHRY, CDR2 SYGVKD. The CDR3 covers 13 residues. V shed 11 bases, J shed 3 bases, and the junction held 6 bases outside the gene matches. CDR3 sequence reads: CAAASGRSYEQYF. The CDR3 DNA reads as TGTGCCGCAGCTAGCGGGAGGAGCTACGAGCAGTACTTC.

V usage is TRBV7-9 and J usage is TRBJ1-2; the match to TRBD1 covers 11 bases. The CDR3 has 15 amino acids. CDR1 is SEHNR and CDR2 is FQNEAQ in the germline V gene (reference sequence). Trimming took 10 bases from V and 4 from J; bases not matched to a gene: 11. The CDR3 spells CATEIGDRGFYGYTF. The CDR3 DNA reads as TGTGCCACGGAAATAGGGGACAGGGGGTTCTATGGCTACACCTTC.

Concerning this clonotype: An end of the junction differs from the germline gene, which may be a read error. This chain links TRBV18 with TRBJ2-5; TRBD2 matches at 9 bases. This CDR3 is 13 amino acids long. Germline CDR1 is KGHSH and CDR2 is LQKENI. The CDR3 spells CASSPGTSQTQYF. Here the CDR3 DNA reads TGTGCCAGCTCACCTGGGACTAGCCAGACCCAGTATTTC.

This clonotype has a handful of counts. The chain recombines TRBV29-1 with TRBJ2-5; D not certain. Deletions cut 0 bases from V and 4 bases from J, with 3 bases between. CDR1 is SQVTM, CDR2 ANQGSEA, per germline. The CDR3 totals 11 residues. CDR3 amino acids: CSVEEIETQYF. The CDR3 coding sequence is TGCAGCGTTGAAGAAATAGAGACCCAGTACTTC. The whole variable domain, filled in from reference TRBV29-1 and TRBJ2-5, reads SAVISQKPSRDICQRGTSLTIQCQVDSQVTMMFWYRQQPGQSLTLIATANQGSEATYESGFVIDKFPISRPNLTFSTLTVSNMSPEDSSIYLCSVEEIETQYFGPGTRLLVL.

V usage is TRBV20-1 and J usage is TRBJ2-4, with D perhaps assigned TRBD1 or TRBD2 (6 bases each). This CDR3 spans 18 amino acids. Germline lookup yields CDR1 DFQATT and CDR2 SNEGSKA (reference sequence). V dropped 2 bases and J dropped 0 bases, with 20 bases sitting between them. CDR3 nucleotide sequence: TGCAGTGCTAGACCCTTCGGGAGCGAGGGGGTAGCCAAAAACATTCAGTACTTC. Translated, it gives CSARPFGSEGVAKNIQYF.